This record looks at one TCR beta chain sequence and its context. Its antigen specificity is not known. There are no base qualities to consult, and no much larger clone falls within one base. Other DNA sequences in this specimen translate into the identical CDR3. The sample comes from a study of shared clonotypes between healthy human individuals (dated by TCRdb to about 2020). With respect to the entire study: A couple of women and three men aged 18 to 49 years were included in the cohort. To increase sequencing depth and limit assay-specific biases, different laboratories used diverse techniques to prepare libraries and sequence TCR repertoires. To estimate repertoire size and how much clonotype sharing occurs between individuals, the study deeply sequenced the blood TCR repertoires of several healthy adults. For each donor, three plates each were used for CD4 naive and CD4 memory, two plates were used for CD8 naive, and one plate was used for CD8 memory. Leukapheresis yielded between about 0.85 and 10 billion PBMCs per donor.

TCR CDR3 regions were amplified from genomic DNA by multiplex PCR using the deep immunoSEQ assay. For each cell subset, the extracted genomic DNA was distributed evenly across all wells of several immunoSEQ 96-well plates, and each plate served as one replicate. For sorted subsets, around 200 ng genomic DNA, equal to tens of thousands of T cell genomes, was loaded into each replicate PCR. Purified libraries were quantified with a Qubit 3.0 fluorometer, sized on a Bioanalyzer 2100, and re-quantified with the KAPA Library Quantification kit. A separate single-read 150-cycle Illumina NextSeq 550 flow cell was used to sequence each immunoSEQ 96-well plate. The authors processed their data as follows. Because the immunoSEQ output held only junctional sequences and lacked quality scores, the filtering could not match the filtering applied to full-length reads. To assign V/J genes and CDR3, sequences were annotated against IMGT germline references using PyIR, a Python wrapper for IgBLAST v1.9. Reads were removed for weak V/J assignments (E-value above 1e-6), missing CDR3, stop codons, out-of-frame junctions, or ambiguous translated residues. V3J clonotypes were defined as sequences sharing the same inferred V gene, J gene, and CDR3 amino acid sequence. The percentage overlap between two repertoires was calculated by dividing the number of shared unique clonotypes by the size of the smaller repertoire. Richness of each repertoire was evaluated using RTK rarefaction, the Chao1 estimator, and Recon v2.1 estimates of unobserved clonotypes. For all TCRbeta clonotypes obtained by the gDNA method from a handful of donors, generation probabilities were computed with OLGA. The table was pulled from immuneACCESS by TCRdb, which kept in-frame rearrangements only. Such tables lose some clones; where checked, under half of the loss comes from unresolved V genes, and the rest has no known cause. V and J calls and clone size are given by that table; D and trimming were obtained from the DNA. The table for this sample lists over a million clones; approximately 80% of them were counted only once. The ten most abundant clones make up roughly 0.65% of the sample.

Here V drops 4 bases and J drops 4 bases, and the junction holds 1 base not matched to any gene. The CDR3 runs 13 amino acids, cysteine and phenylalanine included. Only CDR3 DNA is held: 39 bases, read in frame from base 1. The CDR1 and CDR2 encoded by the germline V gene are KGHSH and LQKENI. Healthy HIV-negative adults with no recently reported acute infections or vaccinations were included as donors. Every donor was a Caucasian adult living in Nashville, Tennessee, USA. CD4+ T cells were enriched through magnetic negative selection, after which naive cells were positively selected on CD45RA and the remaining negative fraction served as the memory subset. Blood was collected by leukapheresis, and PBMCs were isolated by Ficoll-Histopaque density gradient centrifugation and then cryopreserved in liquid nitrogen vapor phase. Analytical flow cytometry was used to check the purity and quantity of each magnetically sorted T cell population. From each sorted fraction, genomic DNA was isolated and quantified by UV absorbance on a Nanodrop 2000c.

Paper-wide results and their limitations: Sampling was limited to blood, and TCR repertoires in tissue likely differ from TCR repertoires in blood. Approximately 4.8% of naive CD4, roughly 3.5% of naive CD8, approximately 2.2% of memory CD4, and around 0.42% of memory CD8 clonotypes were shared across a few donors. Higher generation probabilities were observed for clonotypes shared by all four sorted-subset donors than for non-shared clonotypes. Estimated clonotype richness was generally larger for naive than for memory subsets. Even with the large sequencing depth, rarefaction of the sorted-subset datasets indicated that sequencing was incomplete. Pairwise subsampling led to the expectation that sequencing depth would affect the degree of clonotype sharing among donors. The small number of donors limited the genetic and exposure-history diversity represented.

The TCR originated in a young man in good health. Some clones in this sample may be carry-over from other donors' samples. The chain was built from TRBV18 and TRBJ1-5, and 7 junction bases match TRBD1. The sample was memory CD4+ T cells from PBMCs. Interpreted using the paper, the cell subset or site label stands for: CD45RA-negative fraction. The nucleotide sequence is TGTGCCAGCTCACGGGACAGTAATCAGCCCCAGCATTTT. This sequence encodes CASSRDSNQPQHF.